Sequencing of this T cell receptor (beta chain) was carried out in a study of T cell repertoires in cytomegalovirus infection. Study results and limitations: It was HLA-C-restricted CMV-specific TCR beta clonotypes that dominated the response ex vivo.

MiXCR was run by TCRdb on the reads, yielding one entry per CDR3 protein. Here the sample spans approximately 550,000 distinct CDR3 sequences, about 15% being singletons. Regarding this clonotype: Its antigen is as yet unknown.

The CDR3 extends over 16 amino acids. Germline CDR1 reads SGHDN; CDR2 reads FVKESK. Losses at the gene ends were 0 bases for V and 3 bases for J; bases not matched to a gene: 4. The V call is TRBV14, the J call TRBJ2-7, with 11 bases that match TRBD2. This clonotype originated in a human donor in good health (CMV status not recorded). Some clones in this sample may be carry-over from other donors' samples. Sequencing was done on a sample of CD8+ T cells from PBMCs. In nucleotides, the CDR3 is TGTGCCAGCAGCCAAGACCGACTAGCGGGATTCTACGAGCAGTACTTC. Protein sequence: CASSQDRLAGFYEQYF.